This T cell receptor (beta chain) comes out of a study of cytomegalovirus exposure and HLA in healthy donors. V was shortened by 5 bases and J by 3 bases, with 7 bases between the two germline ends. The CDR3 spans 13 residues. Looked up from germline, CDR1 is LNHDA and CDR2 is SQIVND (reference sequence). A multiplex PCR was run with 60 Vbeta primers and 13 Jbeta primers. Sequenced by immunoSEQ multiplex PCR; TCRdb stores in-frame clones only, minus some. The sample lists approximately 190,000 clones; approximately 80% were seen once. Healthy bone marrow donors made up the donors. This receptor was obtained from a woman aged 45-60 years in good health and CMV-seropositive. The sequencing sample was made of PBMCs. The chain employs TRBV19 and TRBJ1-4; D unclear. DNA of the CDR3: TGTGCCAGTAGTTTTCTAGCTAATGAAAAACTGTTTTTT. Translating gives CASSFLANEKLFF.